One and the same sample provided the 25 T cell receptor beta chains below, sequenced in a study of human T cells and chemical hapten exposure (dated by TCRdb to the early 2020s). Preparation of the library involved RACE. Sequencing was performed on a NextSeq 500. TCRdb redid the processing of the public reads, applying fastp at Q25 and MiXCR, and retained in-frame beta chains. Under each unique CDR3 protein, matching rows form one entry showing the most common genes and DNA. This sample gives 70,000 to 95,000 distinct CDR3 sequences in total; over 6.5% of them show up just once. The ten largest clonotypes hold around 1.7% of the sample. The time point label of this sample denotes: healthy volunteer bleed at 6 weeks. Unfractionated whole blood was collected in Tempus Blood RNA tubes, and total RNA was extracted from that blood. The sequencing sample was made of whole blood. The receptor source for this set is a female donor in good health. Some clones in this sample may be carry-over from other donors' samples.

This clonotype was seen repeatedly, ten times or more. The V gene is TRBV20-1, the J gene TRBJ1-4, with TRBD1 matching 7 bases. After removal of 6 bases from V and 0 bases from J, the junction contained 7 bases not matched to a gene. The CDR3 covers 15 residues. The germline CDR1 and CDR2 sequences are DFQATT and SNEGSKA (reference sequence). For the CDR3, the DNA is TGCAGTGCAGGAAGGACAGGTTCAACTAATGAAAAACTGTTTTTT. Protein sequence: CSAGRTGSTNEKLFF.

This clonotype came up many times. This sequence joins TRBV6-5 and TRBJ2-6; TRBD1 might be the D (6 bases). The germline V gene encodes CDR1 MNHEY and CDR2 SVGAGI. The length of the CDR3 is 16 residues. The ends were cut back, 10 bases at V and 3 bases at J, with 19 bases in the middle. The CDR3 region is CATLTEAGVGANVLTF. The CDR3, as DNA: TGTGCCACCCTCACGGAAGCAGGGGTTGGGGCCAACGTCCTGACTTTC.

This clonotype was observed a handful of times. The chain is built from TRBV20-1 and TRBJ1-2, with TRBD1 matching over 10 bases. V dropped 6 bases and J dropped 4; count of bases not matched to a gene: 14. The CDR3 is 16 amino acids. Germline CDR1 is DFQATT and CDR2 is SNEGSKA (reference sequence). CDR3 region: CSAPNRLGQGIYGYTF. The CDR3 nucleotides read TGCAGTGCCCCTAATAGGTTGGGACAGGGGATCTATGGCTACACCTTC.

A few counts support this clonotype. This chain connects TRBV7-9 to TRBJ2-2; D gene ambiguous. Germline loops: CDR1 SEHNR, CDR2 FQNEAQ (reference sequence). This CDR3 has 15 residues. The V and J ends lost 5 bases and 4 bases respectively, with 14 bases between them. DNA of the CDR3: TGTGCCAGCAGCGCCCCCGAGAGACTCACCGGGGAGCTGTTTTTT. Translating gives CASSAPERLTGELFF.

The sample holds a few counts of this clonotype. The V call is TRBV11-2, the J call TRBJ2-3; D call uncertain. The CDR3 has 15 residues. The V end was cut by 1 base, the J end by 2 bases, with 10 bases between. Per germline, CDR1 SGHAT and CDR2 FQNNGV. CDR3 DNA: TGTGCCAGCAGCTTAGTAGGCGATATCACAGATACGCAGTATTTT. Encoded protein: CASSLVGDITDTQYF. Supplemented by reference TRBV11-2 and TRBJ2-3, the full variable domain reads EAGVAQSPRYKIIEKRQSVAFWCNPISGHATLYWYQQILGQGPKLLIQFQNNGVVDDSQLPKDRFSAERLKGVDSTLKIQPAKLEDSAVYLCASSLVGDITDTQYFGPGTRLTVL.

This clonotype came up a few times. The chain carries TRBV7-2 and TRBJ1-4; unclear D gene. Germline CDR1 reads SGHTA; CDR2 reads FQGNSA. CDR3 length: 15 residues. Trimming left V 0 bases short and J 7 bases short, with 12 bases between. The CDR3 bases are TGTGCCAGCAGCTTAGCGGGTCTCCGCAGTGAAAAACTGTTTTTT. The encoded protein is CASSLAGLRSEKLFF.

This clonotype appeared a few times. J is TRBJ1-1 and V is TRBV20-1, with D uncertain. From germline, CDR1 is DFQATT and CDR2 SNEGSKA (reference sequence). V shed 3 bases and J shed 2 bases, with 10 bases lying between them. The CDR3 contains 13 residues. CDR3 DNA: TGCAGTGCTAGTCGGCTAATTAACACTGAAGCTTTCTTT. As protein: CSASRLINTEAFF.

This clonotype was recorded many times. V is TRBV2 and J is TRBJ1-3, with D unresolved. This CDR3 region has 15 residues. Trimming shortened V by 6 bases and J by 0 bases, and 12 bases separated the two germline ends. The germline V gene has CDR1 SNHLY and CDR2 FYNNEI. CDR3 coding DNA: TGTGCCAGCAGCCGACTATCCTTCTCTGGAAACACCATATATTTT. Translated, it gives CASSRLSFSGNTIYF.

This clonotype turned up a few times. V usage is TRBV7-8 and J usage is TRBJ1-1; 8 positions match TRBD1. The CDR3 has 17 amino acids. Germline V gene data show CDR1 as SGHVS and CDR2 as FQNEAQ. The junction had 16 bases not matched to a gene; V was cut back by 5 bases and J by 5 bases. The CDR3 is CASSLSSRGLGGTEAFF. The CDR3 nucleotides are TGTGCCAGCAGCCTTTCCTCCAGGGGGCTCGGTGGAACTGAAGCTTTCTTT.

This clonotype was observed many times. The chain links TRBV29-1 to TRBJ2-1; a weak D match, TRBD2 (6 bases). Trimming stripped 7 bases from V and 5 bases from J, with 15 bases between. CDR3 length equals 13 residues. Germline CDR1 and CDR2: SQVTM and ANQGSEA. The CDR3 DNA reads as TGCAGCGGGGACTTTTTGGATCACAATGAGCAGTTCTTC. Translating gives CSGDFLDHNEQFF.

This clonotype has a handful of counts. This chain connects TRBV9 to TRBJ1-1; D call uncertain. The germline V and J ends were trimmed by 4 bases and 4 bases, with 17 bases remaining between them. Germline CDR1 and CDR2: SGDLS and YYNGEE. The CDR3 consists of 15 residues. The CDR3 DNA is TGTGCCAGCAGCCCAAACAGTCTTCCGGGCACTGAAGCTTTCTTT. This encodes CASSPNSLPGTEAFF.

Comments on this clonotype: Germline is not matched at one junction end, which may reflect a read error. The chain combines TRBV13 with TRBJ2-7; 7 bases are shared with TRBD1. This CDR3 is 14 amino acids long. Per germline, CDR1 PRHDT and CDR2 FYEKMQ (reference sequence). The CDR3 reads CAISLPGQNYEQYF. CDR3 DNA: TGTGCCATCAGCTTACCGGGACAGAACTACGAGCAGTACTTC.

This clonotype was seen a handful of times. J is TRBJ1-1 and V is TRBV6-5; 7 nucleotides align to TRBD1. V lost 5 bases and J lost 9; bases outside the gene matches: 3. This CDR3 region has 11 residues. CDR1 and CDR2 (germline): MNHEY, SVGAGI. The CDR3 is CASSRDSKAFF. The CDR3 region has the DNA TGTGCCAGCAGTAGGGACAGCAAAGCTTTCTTT.

This clonotype was recorded at least ten times. The chain links TRBV25-1 to TRBJ1-3, with 12 bases that match TRBD1. V lost 2 bases and J lost 0; bases outside the gene matches: 5. From germline, CDR1 is MGHDK and CDR2 SYGVNS. The CDR3 has 18 amino acids. The CDR3 loop reads CASSEGGQGAFSGNTIYF. CDR3 DNA sequence: TGTGCCAGCAGTGAAGGGGGACAGGGGGCCTTCTCTGGAAACACCATATATTTT.

This clonotype was seen only a few times. This chain links TRBV7-9 with TRBJ1-1; no reliable D call. CDR3 length: 15 amino acids. Germline CDR1 and CDR2: SEHNR and FQNEAQ (reference sequence). V was clipped by 1 base and J by 1 base, with 10 bases between them. CDR3 sequence: CASSLGSGRNTEAFF. The DNA of the CDR3 is TGTGCCAGCAGCTTAGGCAGTGGACGGAACACTGAAGCTTTCTTT.

This clonotype was counted only a few times. Here the CDR3 DNA reads TGTGCCAGCAGCCAAGATTCCGGGGGGATCTCAGGAAACACCATATATTTT. Protein product: CASSQDSGGISGNTIYF. V usage is TRBV4-2 and J usage is TRBJ1-3, with D possibly matching TRBD1 (5 bases). This CDR3 has 17 residues. Between the trimmed V and J ends, which lost 0 bases and 4 bases, there was a span of 16 bases. Germline V gene data show CDR1 as LGHNA and CDR2 as YNFKEQ.

This clonotype was found a few times. J is TRBJ2-3 and V is TRBV5-5; D is possibly TRBD2 (5 bases). CDR3 length: 17 residues. Germline values: CDR1 SGHKS, CDR2 YYEKEE (reference sequence). V lost 4 bases, J lost 2 bases, and 20 bases lay in between. CDR3 DNA sequence: TGTGCCAGCAGCCCCTACCCCCGGGGATCCGTCACAGATACGCAGTATTTT. This translates into CASSPYPRGSVTDTQYF.

This clonotype was picked up many times. V gene TRBV20-1 combines with J gene TRBJ2-1; 12 bases line up with TRBD2. Germline values: CDR1 DFQATT, CDR2 SNEGSKA (reference sequence). With 3 bases clipped from V and 4 bases from J, the junction kept 10 bases outside the gene matches. This CDR3 region has 17 residues. The DNA of the CDR3 is TGCAGTGCTAGGCAGGCTAGCGGGGGGGCCGGATACAATGAGCAGTTCTTC. It yields the protein CSARQASGGAGYNEQFF.

Ten or more counts support this clonotype. The rearrangement joins TRBV20-1 to TRBJ2-3, with 7 nucleotides matching TRBD2. The CDR3 spans 15 residues. Germline CDR1 is DFQATT and CDR2 is SNEGSKA (reference sequence). J lost 0 bases, V lost 7 bases, and 10 bases had no gene match. The CDR3 DNA reads TGCAGTGTACGGCGGGGGTCGACTAGCACAGATACGCAGTATTTT. Protein: CSVRRGSTSTDTQYF.

The V gene is TRBV4-2, the J gene TRBJ2-7; 8 bases match TRBD1. Unmatched junction bases numbered 2, after V lost 0 bases and J lost 4 bases. CDR1 and CDR2 from the germline V gene are LGHNA and YNFKEQ. The CDR3 covers 14 residues. Here the CDR3 DNA reads TGTGCCAGCAGCCAAGAAAACAGGGGGTACGAGCAGTACTTC. Encoded protein: CASSQENRGYEQYF.

This clonotype was seen ten or more times. This chain uses TRBV20-1 with TRBJ1-3; the match to TRBD1 covers 7 bases. The germline gives CDR1 DFQATT, CDR2 SNEGSKA (reference sequence). V was clipped by 1 base and J by 9 bases; unmatched bases: 12. CDR3 length: 15 amino acids. The CDR3 bases are TGCAGTGCTAGAGCGGGACAGAGTCCTCCTCGCACCATATATTTT. This codes for CSARAGQSPPRTIYF.

About this clonotype itself: The junction shows a germline mismatch at one end, possibly a read error. The chain combines TRBV7-2 with TRBJ1-5; maybe TRBD1 (5 bases). CDR1 SGHTA and CDR2 FQGNSA come from the germline V gene. This CDR3 comprises 14 residues. The CDR3 loop reads CASSLRQGETPQNF. The CDR3 bases are TGTGCCAGCAGCTTACGGCAGGGCGAAACACCCCAGAATTTT. The full variable domain, rest sourced from reference TRBV7-2 and TRBJ1-5, is GAGVSQSPSNKVTEKGKDVELRCDPISGHTALYWYRQSLGQGLEFLIYFQGNSAPDKSGLPSDRFSAERTGGSVSTLTIQRTQQEDSAVYLCASSLRQGETPQNFGDGTRLSIL.

This clonotype was picked up many times. The CDR3 here is CASSAGDRRNQPQHF. The DNA of the CDR3 is TGTGCCAGCAGTGCGGGGGACAGGAGAAATCAGCCCCAGCATTTT. The rearrangement joins TRBV6-1 to TRBJ1-5; TRBD1 aligns across 8 bases. Germline V gene data show CDR1 as MNHNS and CDR2 as SASEGT. The V gene end was trimmed by 4 bases and the J gene end by 4 bases; junction bases not matched to a gene: 6. This CDR3 has 15 amino acids.

This clonotype was detected a few times. V gene TRBV7-2 combines with J gene TRBJ1-2; no reliable D call. Germline CDR1 and CDR2: SGHTA and FQGNSA. Deletions cut 3 bases from V and 6 bases from J, with 8 bases between. CDR3 length equals 12 residues. The CDR3 nucleotides are TGTGCCAGCAGCTTTCGGGCGGATGGCTACACCTTC. It translates to CASSFRADGYTF.

This clonotype came up many times. The chain combines TRBV6-4 with TRBJ2-3; D is tentatively TRBD1 or TRBD2 (6 bases each). CDR1 is MRHNA and CDR2 is SNTAGT in the germline V gene. This CDR3 is 14 amino acids long. V dropped 3 bases and J dropped 3 bases, with 10 bases sitting between them. The CDR3 reads CASSDKGGTDTQYF. The CDR3 nucleotides are TGTGCCAGCAGTGATAAAGGGGGGACAGATACGCAGTATTTT.